The 8 T cell receptor beta chains in this list originate from one sample, sequenced in a study of blood T cell repertoires in COVID-19. TCRdb keeps only in-frame clones here, not all; method: immunoSEQ multiplex PCR. This table holds about 240,000 clones, approximately 80% found once. The sequencing input was peripheral blood. The receptor source for this set is a man aged 25 to 40 who had recovered from COVID-19.

The rearrangement links TRBV6-1 to TRBJ2-5, with 9 bases fitting TRBD2. V lost 2 bases to trimming and J lost 3 bases; unmatched junction nucleotides: 7. CDR3 size: 16 residues. Germline CDR1 reads MNHNS; CDR2 reads SASEGT. In nucleotides, the CDR3 is TGTGCCAGCAGTGAATCACCAGCGGGGGGAAAAGAGACCCAGTACTTC. This sequence encodes CASSESPAGGKETQYF.

Here the CDR3 reads CASSLGRDREAFF. As DNA, the CDR3 is TGTGCCAGCAGCTTAGGCCGGGACAGGGAAGCTTTCTTT. The V and J genes are TRBV7-9 and TRBJ1-1, with 8 positions matching TRBD1. The CDR3 is made up of 13 amino acids. With 1 base clipped from V and 8 bases from J, the junction kept 3 bases outside the gene matches. Germline CDR1 and CDR2: SEHNR and FQNEAQ (reference sequence).

The genes are TRBV7-9 and TRBJ2-1; maybe TRBD2 (6 bases). V lost 1 base to trimming and J lost 3 bases, with 13 bases between them. Looked up from germline, CDR1 is SEHNR and CDR2 is FQNEAQ (reference sequence). The CDR3 has 16 amino acids. CDR3 in amino acids: CASSLGRSGFYNEQFF. In nucleotides, the CDR3 is TGTGCCAGCAGCTTAGGTAGGAGCGGGTTCTACAATGAGCAGTTCTTC.

The CDR3 nucleotides read TGTGCCAGCAGCTCGGTCCGAGCTAACTATGGCTACACCTTC. Amino acids: CASSSVRANYGYTF. The chain recombines TRBV11-2 with TRBJ1-2; D ambiguous. The CDR3 totals 14 residues. Germline CDR1 SGHAT, CDR2 FQNNGV. Trimming shortened V by 4 bases and J by 0 bases, and 9 bases separated the two germline ends.

The chain carries TRBV4-1 and TRBJ2-5, with 7 bases that match TRBD1. The CDR3 is made up of 13 amino acids. J lost 2 bases, V lost 6 bases, and 3 bases had no gene match. CDR1 and CDR2 (germline): MGHRA, YSYEKL. The CDR3 sequence is CASRGQLQETQYF. As DNA, the CDR3 is TGCGCCAGCAGGGGACAGCTTCAAGAGACCCAGTACTTC.

V gene TRBV28 combines with J gene TRBJ1-2; 7 positions agree with TRBD1. Germline CDR1 MDHEN, CDR2 SYDVKM. This CDR3 comprises 12 residues. With 8 bases clipped from V and 9 bases from J, the junction kept 9 bases outside the gene matches. The CDR3 protein is CASQRQGISYTF. The CDR3 DNA follows: TGTGCCAGCCAAAGACAGGGAATAAGCTACACCTTC.

This clone was counted between two and nine times. The chain employs TRBV29-1 and TRBJ1-1; D uncertain. Trimming took off 0 bases at V and 6 bases at J, with 8 bases between the two ends. The CDR3 totals 12 residues. From germline, CDR1 is SQVTM and CDR2 ANQGSEA. The CDR3, as DNA: TGCAGCGTTGAAGATGGAACAGCTGAAGCTTTCTTT. Translation: CSVEDGTAEAFF.

J is TRBJ2-5 and V is TRBV6-2 or TRBV6-3, with 7 bases aligning to TRBD2. CDR3 size: 15 residues. Germline V gene lookup returns CDR1 MNHEY and CDR2 SVGEGT. The ends lost 5 bases at V and 3 bases at J; junction bases unmatched: 9. The DNA for the CDR3 is TGTGCCAGCAGTCTACTGACTAGCATGGAAGAGACCCAGTACTTC. Translated, it gives CASSLLTSMEETQYF.